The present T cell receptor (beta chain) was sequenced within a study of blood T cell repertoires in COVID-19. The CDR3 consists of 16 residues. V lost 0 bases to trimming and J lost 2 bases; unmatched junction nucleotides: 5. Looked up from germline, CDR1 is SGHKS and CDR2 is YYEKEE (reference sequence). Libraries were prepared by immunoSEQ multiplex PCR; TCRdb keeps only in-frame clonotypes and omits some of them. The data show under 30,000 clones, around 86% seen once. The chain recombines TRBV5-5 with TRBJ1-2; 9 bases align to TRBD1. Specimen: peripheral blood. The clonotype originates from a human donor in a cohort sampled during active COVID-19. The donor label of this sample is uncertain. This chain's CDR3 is CASSLGPGTGNYGYTF. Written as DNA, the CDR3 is TGTGCCAGCAGCTTGGGTCCCGGGACAGGGAACTATGGCTACACCTTC.